There are a few counts of the clone carrying this T cell receptor (beta chain). No antigen is known for it. Germline assignment: CDR1 ENHRY and CDR2 SYGVKD. This CDR3 is built from 15 residues. Trimming took 8 bases from V and 2 from J; bases not matched to a gene: 8. The record originates from a study of post-analysis software for immune sequencing data. Whole-study findings and limits: TRBV segments more frequent in patients than in controls numbered a few and included TRBV5-6, TRBV5-1 and TRBV20-1.

The TCR beta cDNA libraries carried unique molecular identifiers. Approximately 550,000 cDNA molecules came from around 1 to 10 million T cells. TCRdb ran MiXCR on the PCR reads and lists one entry per CDR3 protein. The sample records roughly 600,000 distinct CDR3 sequences, roughly 45% being singletons. Specimen: blood. V and J are TRBV10-3 and TRBJ2-7; 11 bases agree with TRBD1. The receptor was derived from a girl aged 10-17 years with multiple sclerosis. The CDR3 DNA sequence: TGTGCCATCGACTCTAGGGGACAGGGGGCCTACGAGCAGTACTTC. Protein: CAIDSRGQGAYEQYF.